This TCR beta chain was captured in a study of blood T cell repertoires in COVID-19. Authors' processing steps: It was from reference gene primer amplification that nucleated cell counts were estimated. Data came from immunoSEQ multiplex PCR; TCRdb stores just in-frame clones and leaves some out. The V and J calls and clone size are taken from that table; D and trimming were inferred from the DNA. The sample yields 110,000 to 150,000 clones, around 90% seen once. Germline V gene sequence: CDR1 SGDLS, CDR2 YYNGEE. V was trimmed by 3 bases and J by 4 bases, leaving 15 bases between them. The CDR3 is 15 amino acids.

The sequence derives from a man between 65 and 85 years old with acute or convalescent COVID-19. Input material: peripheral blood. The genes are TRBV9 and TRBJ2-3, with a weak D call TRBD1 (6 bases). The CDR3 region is CASSGGPVAADTQYF. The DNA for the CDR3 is TGTGCCAGCAGCGGGGGGCCGGTTGCCGCAGATACGCAGTATTTT.